The clone carrying this T cell receptor (beta chain) occurred once. Its matching antigen is unknown. Time point specified: week 23, last vaccination. All doses held 300 ug of mutant IDH1 20-mer peptide, with topical imiquimod. This record comes from a study of a mutant IDH1 vaccine in newly diagnosed glioma. Study-level background: Patients were started on vaccination 4-6 weeks after radiotherapy alone, or with temozolomide cycles.

Trimming removed 2 bases at V and 10 bases at J, with 16 bases between. In germline, CDR1 is SGHRS, CDR2 YFSETQ. The CDR3 is made up of 15 amino acids. Using immunoSEQ multiplex PCR, the repertoire was profiled, and TCRdb retains in-frame clones only, with some absent. The sample yields about 65,000 clones, about 85% seen once. The chain couples TRBV5-1 to TRBJ1-6, with a tentative D call TRBD1 (5 bases). The sequences come from PBMCs, collected from a glioma patient whose treatment included an IDH1 peptide vaccine. This clonotype originated in a man between 25 and 39 years old with glioma. CDR3 bases: TGCGCCAGCAGCTTTGGAAGGCAGGGAGAGTCACCCCTCCACTTT. Translating gives CASSFGRQGESPLHF.